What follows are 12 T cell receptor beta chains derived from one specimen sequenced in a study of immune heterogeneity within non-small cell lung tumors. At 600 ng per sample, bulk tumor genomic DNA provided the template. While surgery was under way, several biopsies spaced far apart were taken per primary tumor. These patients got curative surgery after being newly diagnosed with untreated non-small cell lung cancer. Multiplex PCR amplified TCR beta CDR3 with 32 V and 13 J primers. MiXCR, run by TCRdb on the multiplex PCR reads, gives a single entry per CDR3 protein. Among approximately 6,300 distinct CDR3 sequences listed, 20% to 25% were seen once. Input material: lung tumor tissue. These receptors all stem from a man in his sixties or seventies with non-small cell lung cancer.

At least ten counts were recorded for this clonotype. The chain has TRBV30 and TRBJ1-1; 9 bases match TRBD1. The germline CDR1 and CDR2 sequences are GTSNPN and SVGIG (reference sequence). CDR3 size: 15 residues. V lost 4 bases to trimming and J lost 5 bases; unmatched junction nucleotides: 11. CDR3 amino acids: CAWKGTGGSGTEAFF. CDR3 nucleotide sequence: TGTGCCTGGAAGGGAACAGGGGGCTCGGGGACTGAAGCTTTCTTT.

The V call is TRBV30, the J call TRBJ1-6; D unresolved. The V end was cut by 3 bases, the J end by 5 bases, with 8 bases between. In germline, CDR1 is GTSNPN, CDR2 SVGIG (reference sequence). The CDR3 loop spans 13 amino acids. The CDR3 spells CAWSLGNNSPLHF. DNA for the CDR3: TGTGCCTGGAGCTTGGGGAATAATTCACCCCTCCACTTT.

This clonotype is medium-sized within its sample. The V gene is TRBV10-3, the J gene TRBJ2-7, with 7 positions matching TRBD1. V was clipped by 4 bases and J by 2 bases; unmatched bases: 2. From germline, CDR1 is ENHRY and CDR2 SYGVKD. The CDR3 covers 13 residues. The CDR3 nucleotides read TGTGCCATCAGTGCCCAGGGGGCCTACGAGCAGTACTTC. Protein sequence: CAISAQGAYEQYF.

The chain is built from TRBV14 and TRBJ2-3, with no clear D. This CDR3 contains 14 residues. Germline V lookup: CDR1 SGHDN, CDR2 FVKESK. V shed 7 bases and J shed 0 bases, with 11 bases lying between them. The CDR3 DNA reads TGTGCCAGCAATAGAGGTTTAAGCACAGATACGCAGTATTTT. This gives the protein CASNRGLSTDTQYF.

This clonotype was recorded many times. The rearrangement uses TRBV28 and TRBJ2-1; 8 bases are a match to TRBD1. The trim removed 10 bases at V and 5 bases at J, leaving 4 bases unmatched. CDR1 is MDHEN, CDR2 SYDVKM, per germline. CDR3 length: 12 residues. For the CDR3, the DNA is TGTGCCACCGGGACAGGTAACAATGAGCAGTTCTTC. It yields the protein CATGTGNNEQFF.

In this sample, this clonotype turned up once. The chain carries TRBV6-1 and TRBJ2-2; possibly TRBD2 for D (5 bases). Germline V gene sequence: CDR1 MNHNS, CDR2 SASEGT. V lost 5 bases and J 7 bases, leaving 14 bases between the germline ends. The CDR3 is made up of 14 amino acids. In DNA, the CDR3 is TGTGCCAGCAGTCTCTTGGGAGAAAACGGGGAGCTGTTTTTT. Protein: CASSLLGENGELFF.

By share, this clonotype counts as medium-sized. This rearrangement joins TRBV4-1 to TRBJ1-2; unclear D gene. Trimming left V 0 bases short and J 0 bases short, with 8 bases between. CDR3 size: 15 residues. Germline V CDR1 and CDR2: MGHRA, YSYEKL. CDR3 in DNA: TGCGCCAGCAGCCAAGATCAGTTAGCTAACTATGGCTACACCTTC. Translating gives CASSQDQLANYGYTF.

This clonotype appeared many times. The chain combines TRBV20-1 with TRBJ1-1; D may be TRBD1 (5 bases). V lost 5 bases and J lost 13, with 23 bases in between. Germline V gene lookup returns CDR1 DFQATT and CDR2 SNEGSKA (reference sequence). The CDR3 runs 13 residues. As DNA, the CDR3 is TGCAGTGCTCCACCCATCCGGGCAGGGAGCGATTTCTTT. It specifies CSAPPIRAGSDFF.

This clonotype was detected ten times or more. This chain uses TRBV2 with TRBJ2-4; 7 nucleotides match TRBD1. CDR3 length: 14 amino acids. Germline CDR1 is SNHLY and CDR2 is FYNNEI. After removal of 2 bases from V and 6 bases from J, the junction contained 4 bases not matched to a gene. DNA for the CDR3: TGTGCCAGCAGTGAATTACAGGGGACAAACATTCAGTACTTC. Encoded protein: CASSELQGTNIQYF. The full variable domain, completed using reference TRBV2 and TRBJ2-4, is EPEVTQTPSHQVTQMGQEVILRCVPISNHLYFYWYRQILGQKVEFLVSFYNNEISEKSEIFDDQFSVERPDGSNFTLKIRSTKLEDSAMYFCASSELQGTNIQYFGAGTRLSVL.

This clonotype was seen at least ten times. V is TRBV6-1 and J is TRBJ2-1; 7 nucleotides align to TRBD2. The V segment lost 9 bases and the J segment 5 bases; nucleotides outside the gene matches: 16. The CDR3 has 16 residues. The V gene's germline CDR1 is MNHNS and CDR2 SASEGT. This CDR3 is CASRALWGRVDNEQFF. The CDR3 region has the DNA TGTGCCAGTAGAGCCCTCTGGGGGAGGGTGGACAATGAGCAGTTCTTC.

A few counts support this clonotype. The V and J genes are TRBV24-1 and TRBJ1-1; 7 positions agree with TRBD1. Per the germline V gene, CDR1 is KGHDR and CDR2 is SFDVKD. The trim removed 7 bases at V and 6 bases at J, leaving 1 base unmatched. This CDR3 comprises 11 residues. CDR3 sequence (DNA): TGTGCCACCAGGCAGGGGGCTGAAGCTTTCTTT. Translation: CATRQGAEAFF.

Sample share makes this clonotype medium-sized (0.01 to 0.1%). CDR3 nucleotides: TGTGCCAGCAGCGTAGGTCAAAATCAGGCCTACGAGCAGTACTTC. This gives the protein CASSVGQNQAYEQYF. The chain uses TRBV9 and TRBJ2-7; D is undetermined. V lost 0 bases and J 2 bases, leaving 12 bases between the germline ends. CDR3 length: 15 residues. Germline V CDR1 and CDR2: SGDLS, YYNGEE.